This T cell receptor (beta chain) was identified during a study of a mutant IDH1 vaccine in newly diagnosed glioma. About the research overall: The start of vaccination came 4-6 weeks after radiotherapy alone, or with temozolomide cycles. The sex distribution of treated patients was 62.5% male and around 40% female, with a mean age of 40.4 years.

Time point meaning: week 11, during vaccination. Every single dose of the vaccine, 300 ug of mutant IDH1 20-mer peptide, came with topical imiquimod. Data came from immunoSEQ multiplex PCR; TCRdb stores just in-frame clones and leaves some out. The sample lists 110,000 or so clones; about nine tenths were seen once. As to this clone: Its specificity is unknown.

CDR3 length: 15 amino acids. The J segment lost 9 bases and the V segment lost 6 bases, leaving 8 bases of the junction unmatched. Germline CDR1 MDHEN, CDR2 SYDVKM. Sequenced material: PBMCs, taken from a glioma patient whose treatment included an IDH1 peptide vaccine. The V gene is TRBV28, the J gene TRBJ2-1; 13 bases align to TRBD2. The TCR comes from a woman aged 45-65 years with glioma. CDR3 in amino acids: CASSRTSGRRSEQFF. Written as DNA, the CDR3 is TGTGCCAGCAGCAGGACTAGCGGGAGAAGATCTGAGCAGTTCTTC.